This T cell receptor (beta chain) stems from a study of CD8 T cells in Susac syndrome. The RNA, 0.5 to 1 ug, was put through reverse transcription using random hexamers. By means of immunoSEQ multiplex PCR, TCR beta CDR3 spanning 54 Vbeta and 13 Jbeta underwent amplification. TCRdb processed the immunoSEQ multiplex PCR reads anew with MiXCR; each CDR3 protein has one entry. The sample carries 100,000 or so distinct CDR3 sequences, roughly 91% recorded once. Remarks on this clonotype: Its specificity is unknown.

High-throughput TCR beta sequencing covered peripheral CD8+ and CD4+ T cells. Study results and limitations: The study recognized that its TCR sequencing and HLA analysis covered a relatively small number of individuals.

Germline V gene lookup returns CDR1 SGHTA and CDR2 FQGNSA. CDR3 length: 14 amino acids. Deletions cut 3 bases from V and 0 bases from J, with 7 bases between. The chain joins TRBV7-2 to TRBJ2-3, with unresolved D. Sequenced material: CD4+ T cells from PBMCs. The clonotype comes from a human donor in good health. The CDR3 DNA reads TGTGCCAGCAGCTTGTGGCAGAGCACAGATACGCAGTATTTT. Protein sequence: CASSLWQSTDTQYF.